This record concerns one T cell receptor (beta chain) sequence. The antigen it recognizes is unknown. Qualities for individual bases were not recorded, and no much larger clone is one base off. TCRbeta CDR3 regions were amplified from genomic DNA by means of the immunoSEQ Assay, a bias-controlled multiplex PCR. Processing in the source paper ran as follows. The number of nucleated cells in each sample was estimated by amplification of reference gene primers within the assay. Sequence reads were collapsed and filtered to measure the absolute abundance of every unique TCRbeta CDR3 rearrangement. For each sample, productive Simpson clonality was calculated as the square root of Simpson's diversity index across productive rearrangements. What TCRdb holds here is the immuneACCESS table cut down to in-frame rearrangements. Part of the clones is not present; checked against another copy, under half of the missing clones reflect an unresolved V gene, and the others are unexplained. D and trimming come from the DNA, and the V and J calls and clone size come from that table. The sample table holds some 110,000 clones, of which 86% were seen once. The ten largest account for 7.9% of the sample.

The data originate from a study of blood T cell repertoires in COVID-19 (dated by TCRdb to the early 2020s). In terms of the full investigation: Collaborator samples came from the United States, Italy and Spain and covered acute and convalescent phases of COVID-19. The material from the prospective study consisted of cDNA or gDNA derived from T cells, B-cell-depleted T cells, or PBMCs. Deeply sampled blood TCRbeta repertoires from subjects exposed to, actively infected with, or recovered from COVID-19 were included in the dataset. The repertoires were released in a freely available public database intended as a resource for research on the immune response to SARS-CoV-2. The samples were drawn from two sources: the first 160 participants of the ongoing ImmuneRACE study, and 1,254 subjects contributed by 6 global collaborators. A de-identified subject ID, COVID-19 status, age in years and sex were almost always included in the sample metadata. Where available, HLA class I and class II types were taken from metadata supplied by the sample provider and were not determined by assay-based typing.

A second Seattle source provided samples from volunteer blood donors who had recovered from COVID-19. The collaborating institutions used their own protocols to collect whole blood in K2EDTA tubes. Collaborator samples were shipped for TCRbeta analysis as frozen whole blood, isolated PBMCs, or DNA extracted from either sample type. The study at large found these results: The quantity of clinical and demographic metadata differed by source and by participant and was supplied without curation.

Its CDR3 holds 14 amino acids, cysteine through phenylalanine. Just the 42-base CDR3 DNA is kept, in frame starting at base 1. CDR1 KGHSH and CDR2 LQKENI are derived from the germline V gene. Ends trimmed: V by 6 bases, J by 4 bases; bases unmatched to a gene: 8. The TCR was taken from a man aged 65 to 85 who had recovered from COVID-19. What was sequenced was peripheral blood. The receptor chain draws on TRBV18 and TRBJ1-1, with 7 middle bases fitting TRBD1. The DNA sequence is given as TGTGCCAGCTCCCTTGGACAGGACCTCACTGAAGCTTTCTTT. Translated, it reads CASSLGQDLTEAFF.